This T cell receptor (beta chain) was documented in a study of T-cell reconstitution after alpha-beta-depleted transplantation in children. Worth noting for this clonotype: No antigen is known for it. This may be a read error: a much more frequent sequence differs by one nucleotide.

Study results and caveats: Reports say that about two months after transplant, the alpha-beta T cells came out of several hundred graft clones that had expanded. From newly produced T cells came most of the T-cell counts and diversity one year after transplant. Where some patients showed high TCRbeta diversity at day 60, it came from recipient T cells and thymic progenitors that had survived.

Unique molecular identifiers were used to barcode this TCRbeta library. MiXCR, run by TCRdb on the PCR reads, gives a single entry per CDR3 protein. The sample includes about 98,000 distinct CDR3 sequences, under 7% of them seen just once. The CDR3 consists of 15 residues. The V end was cut by 6 bases, the J end by 1 base, with 15 bases between. Germline CDR1 MNHNS, CDR2 SASEGT. This TCR was recovered from a female patient aged 2-9 years who had a stem cell transplant for Fanconi anemia, so the T cells may come from the graft donor. The specimen was PBMCs, mostly from graft donor cells, collected 60 days after TCRalphabeta/CD19-depleted stem cell transplant. The rearrangement joins TRBV6-1 to TRBJ1-1; D uncertain. The CDR3 loop reads CASSPRRIRNTEAFF. The CDR3 DNA reads TGTGCCAGCAGCCCCAGGAGGATTCGGAACACTGAAGCTTTCTTT.